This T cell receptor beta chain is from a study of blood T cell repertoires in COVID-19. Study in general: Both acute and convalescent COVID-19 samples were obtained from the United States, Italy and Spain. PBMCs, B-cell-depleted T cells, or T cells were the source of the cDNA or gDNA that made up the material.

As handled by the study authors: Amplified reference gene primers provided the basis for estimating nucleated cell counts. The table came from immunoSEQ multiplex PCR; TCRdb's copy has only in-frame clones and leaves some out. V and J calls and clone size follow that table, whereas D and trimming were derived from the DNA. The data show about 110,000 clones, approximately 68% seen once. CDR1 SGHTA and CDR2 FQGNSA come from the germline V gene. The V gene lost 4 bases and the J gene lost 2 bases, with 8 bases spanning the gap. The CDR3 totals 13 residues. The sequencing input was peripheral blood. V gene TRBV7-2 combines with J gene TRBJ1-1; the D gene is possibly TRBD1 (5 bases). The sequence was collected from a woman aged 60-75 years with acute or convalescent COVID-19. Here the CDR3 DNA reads TGTGCCAGCAGCTGGACATCTAACACTGAAGCTTTCTTT. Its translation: CASSWTSNTEAFF. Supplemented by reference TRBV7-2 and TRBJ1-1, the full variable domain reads GAGVSQSPSNKVTEKGKDVELRCDPISGHTALYWYRQSLGQGLEFLIYFQGNSAPDKSGLPSDRFSAERTGGSVSTLTIQRTQQEDSAVYLCASSWTSNTEAFFGQGTRLTVV.